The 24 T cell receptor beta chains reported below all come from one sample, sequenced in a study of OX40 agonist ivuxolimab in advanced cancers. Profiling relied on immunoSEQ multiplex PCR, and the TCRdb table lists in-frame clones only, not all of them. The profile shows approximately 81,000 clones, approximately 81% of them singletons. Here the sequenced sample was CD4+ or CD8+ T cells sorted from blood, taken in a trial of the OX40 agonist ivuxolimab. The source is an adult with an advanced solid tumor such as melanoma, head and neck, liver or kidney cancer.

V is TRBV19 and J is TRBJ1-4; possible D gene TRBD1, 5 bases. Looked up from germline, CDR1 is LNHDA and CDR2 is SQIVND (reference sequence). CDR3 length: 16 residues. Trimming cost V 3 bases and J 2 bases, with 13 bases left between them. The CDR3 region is CASSMAEGRTNEKLFF. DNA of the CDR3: TGTGCCAGTAGTATGGCGGAGGGGCGGACTAATGAAAAACTGTTTTTT.

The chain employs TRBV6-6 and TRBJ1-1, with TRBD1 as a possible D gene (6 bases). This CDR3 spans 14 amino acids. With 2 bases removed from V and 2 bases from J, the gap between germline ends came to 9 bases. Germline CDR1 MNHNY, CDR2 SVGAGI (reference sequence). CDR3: CASSYGTSNTEAFF. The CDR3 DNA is TGTGCCAGCAGTTACGGGACAAGCAACACTGAAGCTTTCTTT.

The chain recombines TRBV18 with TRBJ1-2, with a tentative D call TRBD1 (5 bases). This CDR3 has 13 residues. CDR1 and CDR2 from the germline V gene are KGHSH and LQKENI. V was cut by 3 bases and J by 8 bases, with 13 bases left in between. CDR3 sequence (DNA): TGTGCCAGCTCACCGGGACCCCTGACCGGCTACACCTTC. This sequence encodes CASSPGPLTGYTF.

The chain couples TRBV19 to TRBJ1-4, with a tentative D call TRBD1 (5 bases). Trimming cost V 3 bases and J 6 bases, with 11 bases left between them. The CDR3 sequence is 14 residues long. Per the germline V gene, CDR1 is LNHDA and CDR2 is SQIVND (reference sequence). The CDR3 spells CASSIGPGDEKLFF. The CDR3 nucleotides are TGTGCCAGTAGTATCGGCCCGGGGGATGAAAAACTGTTTTTT.

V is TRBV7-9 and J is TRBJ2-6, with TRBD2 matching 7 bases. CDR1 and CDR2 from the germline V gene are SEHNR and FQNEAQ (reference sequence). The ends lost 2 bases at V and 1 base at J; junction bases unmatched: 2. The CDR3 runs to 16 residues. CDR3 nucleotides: TGTGCCAGCAGCTTATGGGGAGGGTCTGGGGCCAACGTCCTGACTTTC. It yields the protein CASSLWGGSGANVLTF. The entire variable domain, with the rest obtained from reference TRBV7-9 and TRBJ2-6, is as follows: DTGVSQNPRHKITKRGQNVTFRCDPISEHNRLYWYRQTLGQGPEFLTYFQNEAQLEKSRLLSDRFSAERPKGSFSTLEIQRTEQGDSAMYLCASSLWGGSGANVLTFGAGSRLTVL.

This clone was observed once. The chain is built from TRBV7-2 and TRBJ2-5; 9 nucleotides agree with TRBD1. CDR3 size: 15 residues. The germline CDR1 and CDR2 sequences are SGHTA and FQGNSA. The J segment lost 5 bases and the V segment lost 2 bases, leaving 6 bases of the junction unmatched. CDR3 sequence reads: CASSLTGQGGETQYF. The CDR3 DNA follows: TGTGCCAGCAGCTTAACGGGACAGGGTGGTGAGACCCAGTACTTC. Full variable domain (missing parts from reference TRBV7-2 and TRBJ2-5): GAGVSQSPSNKVTEKGKDVELRCDPISGHTALYWYRQSLGQGLEFLIYFQGNSAPDKSGLPSDRFSAERTGGSVSTLTIQRTQQEDSAVYLCASSLTGQGGETQYFGPGTRLLVL.

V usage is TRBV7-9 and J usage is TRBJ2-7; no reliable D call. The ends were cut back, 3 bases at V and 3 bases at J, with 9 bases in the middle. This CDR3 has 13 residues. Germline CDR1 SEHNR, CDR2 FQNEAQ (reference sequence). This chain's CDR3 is CASSFLGYYEQYF. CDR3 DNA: TGTGCCAGCAGCTTTTTAGGATACTACGAGCAGTACTTC. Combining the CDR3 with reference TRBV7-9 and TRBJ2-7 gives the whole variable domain DTGVSQNPRHKITKRGQNVTFRCDPISEHNRLYWYRQTLGQGPEFLTYFQNEAQLEKSRLLSDRFSAERPKGSFSTLEIQRTEQGDSAMYLCASSFLGYYEQYFGPGTRLTVT.

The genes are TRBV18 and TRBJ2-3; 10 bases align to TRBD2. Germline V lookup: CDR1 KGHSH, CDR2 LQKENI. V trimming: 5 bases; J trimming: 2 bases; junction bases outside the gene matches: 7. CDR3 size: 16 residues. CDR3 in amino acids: CASSTRTSGPTDTQYF. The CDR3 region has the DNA TGTGCCAGCTCAACCAGGACTAGCGGACCCACAGATACGCAGTATTTT.

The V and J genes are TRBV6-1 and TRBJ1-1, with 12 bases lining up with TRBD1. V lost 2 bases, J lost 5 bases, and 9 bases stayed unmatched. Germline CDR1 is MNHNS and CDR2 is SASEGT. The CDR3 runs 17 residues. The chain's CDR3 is CASSERGGQGARTEAFF. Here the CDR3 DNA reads TGTGCCAGCAGTGAAAGAGGGGGACAGGGGGCTCGAACTGAAGCTTTCTTT.

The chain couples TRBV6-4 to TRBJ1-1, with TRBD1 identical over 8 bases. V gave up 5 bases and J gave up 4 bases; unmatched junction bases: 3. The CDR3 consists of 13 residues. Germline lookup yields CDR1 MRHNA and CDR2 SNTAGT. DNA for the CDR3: TGTGCCAGCAGTAAACAGGGGGGCACTGAAGCTTTCTTT. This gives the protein CASSKQGGTEAFF.

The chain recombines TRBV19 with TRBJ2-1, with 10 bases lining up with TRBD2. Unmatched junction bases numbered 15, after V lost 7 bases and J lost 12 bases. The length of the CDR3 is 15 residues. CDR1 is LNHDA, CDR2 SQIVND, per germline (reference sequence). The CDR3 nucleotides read TGTGCCAGTACCCCAGGAGCGGGGGGGTCTTGGGGGCAGTTCTTC. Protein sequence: CASTPGAGGSWGQFF.

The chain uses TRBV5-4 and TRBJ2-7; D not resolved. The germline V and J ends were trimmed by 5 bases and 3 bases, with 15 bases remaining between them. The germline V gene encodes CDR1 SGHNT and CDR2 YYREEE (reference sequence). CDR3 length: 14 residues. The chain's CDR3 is CASRSGPRDYEQYF. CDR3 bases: TGTGCCAGCAGGTCCGGTCCCAGAGACTACGAGCAGTACTTC.

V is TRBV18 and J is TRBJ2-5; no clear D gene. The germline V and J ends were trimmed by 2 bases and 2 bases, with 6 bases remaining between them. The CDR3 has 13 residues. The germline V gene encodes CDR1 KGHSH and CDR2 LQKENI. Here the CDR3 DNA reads TGTGCCAGCTCACCAACAGTTCAAGAGACCCAGTACTTC. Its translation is CASSPTVQETQYF.

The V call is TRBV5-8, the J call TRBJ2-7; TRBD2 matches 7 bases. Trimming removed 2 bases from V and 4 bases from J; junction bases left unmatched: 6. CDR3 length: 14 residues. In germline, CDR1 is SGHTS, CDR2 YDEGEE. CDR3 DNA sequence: TGTGCCAGCAGCTTAGGCGGGAGTGGGTACGAGCAGTACTTC. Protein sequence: CASSLGGSGYEQYF.

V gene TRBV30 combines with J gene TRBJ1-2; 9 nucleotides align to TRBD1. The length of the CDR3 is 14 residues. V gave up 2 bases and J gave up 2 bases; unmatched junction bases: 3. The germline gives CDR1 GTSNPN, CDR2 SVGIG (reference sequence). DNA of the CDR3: TGTGCCTGGAGTACCGGGACAGGGAACTATGGCTACACCTTC. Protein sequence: CAWSTGTGNYGYTF.

CDR3: CASNNPTARGYEQYF. For the CDR3, the DNA is TGTGCCAGCAATAACCCCACAGCTAGGGGCTACGAGCAGTACTTC. The chain combines TRBV6-5 with TRBJ2-7, with D possibly being TRBD1 (5 bases). Trimming stripped 7 bases from V and 3 bases from J, with 19 bases between. CDR3 length: 15 amino acids. Per germline, CDR1 MNHEY and CDR2 SVGAGI.

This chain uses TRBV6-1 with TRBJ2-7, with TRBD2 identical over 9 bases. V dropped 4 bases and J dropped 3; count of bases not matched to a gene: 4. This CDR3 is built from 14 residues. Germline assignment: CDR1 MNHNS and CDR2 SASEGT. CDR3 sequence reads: CASSVGGGVYEQYF. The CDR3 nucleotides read TGTGCCAGCAGTGTTGGCGGGGGGGTCTACGAGCAGTACTTC.

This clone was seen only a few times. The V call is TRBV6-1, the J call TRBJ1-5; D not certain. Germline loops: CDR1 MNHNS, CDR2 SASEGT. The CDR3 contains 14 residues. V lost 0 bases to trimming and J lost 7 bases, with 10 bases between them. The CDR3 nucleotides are TGTGCCAGCAGTGAAGCAGGGTCCGGGCAGCCCCAGCATTTT. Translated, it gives CASSEAGSGQPQHF.

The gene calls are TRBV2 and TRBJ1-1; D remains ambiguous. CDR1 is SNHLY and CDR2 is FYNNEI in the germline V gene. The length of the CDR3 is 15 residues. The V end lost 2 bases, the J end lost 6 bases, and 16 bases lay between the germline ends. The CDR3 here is CASSESGGRIAEAFF. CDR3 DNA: TGTGCCAGCAGTGAATCGGGCGGCCGAATAGCTGAAGCTTTCTTT.

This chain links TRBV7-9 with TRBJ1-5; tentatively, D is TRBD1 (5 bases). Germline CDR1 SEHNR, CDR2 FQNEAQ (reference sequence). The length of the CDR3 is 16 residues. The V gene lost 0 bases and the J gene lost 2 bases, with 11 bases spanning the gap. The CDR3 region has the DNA TGTGCCAGCAGCTTAGCGGGGGACTTCGGCAATCAGCCCCAGCATTTT. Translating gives CASSLAGDFGNQPQHF.

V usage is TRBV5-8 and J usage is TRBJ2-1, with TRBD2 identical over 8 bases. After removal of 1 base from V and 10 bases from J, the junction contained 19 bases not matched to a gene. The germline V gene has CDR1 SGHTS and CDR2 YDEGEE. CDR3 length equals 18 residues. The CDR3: CASSLFGGGTRDNEEQFF. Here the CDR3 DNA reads TGTGCCAGCAGCTTGTTTGGTGGCGGGACTAGGGACAATGAAGAGCAGTTCTTC.

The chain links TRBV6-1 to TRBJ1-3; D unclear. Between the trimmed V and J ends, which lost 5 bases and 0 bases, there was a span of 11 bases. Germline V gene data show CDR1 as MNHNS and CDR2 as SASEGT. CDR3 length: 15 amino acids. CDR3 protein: CASSIGRSSGNTIYF. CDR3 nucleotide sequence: TGTGCCAGCAGTATTGGGAGAAGCTCTGGAAACACCATATATTTT.

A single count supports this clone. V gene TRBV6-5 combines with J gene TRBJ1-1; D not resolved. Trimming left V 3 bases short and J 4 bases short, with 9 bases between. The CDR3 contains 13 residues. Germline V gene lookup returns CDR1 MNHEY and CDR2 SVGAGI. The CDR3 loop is CASSYKSGTEAFF. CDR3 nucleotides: TGTGCCAGCAGTTATAAAAGTGGCACTGAAGCTTTCTTT.

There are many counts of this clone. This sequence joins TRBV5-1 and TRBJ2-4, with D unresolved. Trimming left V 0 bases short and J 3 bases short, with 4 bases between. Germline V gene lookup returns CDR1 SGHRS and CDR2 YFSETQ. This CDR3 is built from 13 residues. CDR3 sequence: CASSLDSKNIQYF. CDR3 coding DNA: TGCGCCAGCAGCTTGGACAGCAAAAACATTCAGTACTTC.